This TCR beta chain was sequenced during a study of cytomegalovirus exposure and HLA in healthy donors. On this clone: Its target is not known.

CDR3 length: 14 amino acids. CDR1 and CDR2 (germline): SGHRS, YFSETQ. Trimming at V came to 5 bases and at J to 7 bases, leaving 6 bases not matched to a gene. Overall study results and limits: The authors listed 180 or so TCR beta chains as cytomegalovirus-associated. Presence/absence comparisons presumed near-even sequencing depth among donors. Data from an earlier analysis indicated that most TCR beta V segments were productive either about 87% or about 30% of the time.

This PCR relied on a set of 60 Vbeta primers and 13 Jbeta primers. Original processing methods: Unique TCR beta chains totaled about 73 million in a later count, with approximately 10 million of them shared. Only in-frame clones appear in the TCRdb table, and some are missing; sequencing was by immunoSEQ multiplex PCR. V and J calls and clone size are copied from that table; D and trimming were computed from the DNA. With around 58,000 clones in the sample, the ten largest clones hold roughly 9.6%. The genes are TRBV5-1 and TRBJ2-3, with TRBD1 identical over 11 bases. This TCR derives from a middle-aged man in good health and CMV-seropositive. Sequencing used PBMCs. CDR3: CASSSDRGPNTQYF. CDR3 in DNA: TGCGCCAGCAGTTCGGACAGGGGGCCTAATACGCAGTATTTT.